This T cell receptor (beta chain) was recovered during a study of PD-1 blockade in classical Hodgkin lymphoma. The time point here: newly diagnosed, previously untreated cHL patient sample. V gave up 0 bases and J gave up 8 bases, with 7 bases separating them. Per the germline V gene, CDR1 is ENHRY and CDR2 is SYGVKD. The CDR3 length is 12 residues. The data were produced by immunoSEQ multiplex PCR, yet TCRdb's version contains in-frame clones alone and is incomplete. This sample has about 28,000 clones; more than 85% occur once, and the top ten carry 3.8%. Sequencing was carried out using peripheral blood mononuclear cells (PBMCs). This TCR was sampled from a human donor with classical Hodgkin lymphoma. The chain employs TRBV10-3 and TRBJ1-2; D is undetermined. In DNA, the CDR3 is TGTGCCATCAGTGAGTCCAGCGGCGGCTACACCTTC. Translating it yields CAISESSGGYTF.